Following are 20 T cell receptor beta chains from one sample sequenced in a study of CD8 T cell repertoires and HIV-1 epitope variants. The protocol was immunoSEQ multiplex PCR, while the TCRdb copy is restricted to in-frame clones and leaves out a portion. The table records about 95,000 clones, around 67% of them present only once. Sequenced input: uncultured baseline CD8+ T cells from peripheral blood mononuclear cells (PBMCs). These receptors were collected from a male donor with HIV.

The chain couples TRBV27 to TRBJ2-2; TRBD1 agrees at 7 bases. CDR3 size: 17 residues. Germline V lookup: CDR1 MNHEY, CDR2 SMNVEV (reference sequence). Trimming took 4 bases from V and 2 from J; bases not matched to a gene: 10. CDR3 DNA sequence: TGTGCCAGCAGTTGGCCCCCCCGACAGGGAAACACCGGGGAGCTGTTTTTT. This codes for CASSWPPRQGNTGELFF.

The J gene is TRBJ2-1, the V gene TRBV5-1; 12 bases agree with TRBD1. This CDR3 has 16 residues. V lost 4 bases, J lost 8 bases, and 10 bases stayed unmatched. CDR1 and CDR2 from the germline V gene are SGHRS and YFSETQ. The CDR3 loop reads CASSPTGTGGFDEQFF. The CDR3 DNA follows: TGCGCCAGCAGCCCCACCGGGACAGGGGGCTTCGATGAGCAGTTCTTC.

This clone was recorded many times. The chain has TRBV5-4 and TRBJ1-5; D is uncertain. CDR3 size: 12 residues. From germline, CDR1 is SGHNT and CDR2 YYREEE (reference sequence). Trimming took off 0 bases at V and 3 bases at J, with 1 base between the two ends. The CDR3 nucleotides are TGTGCCAGCAGCTTGGACAATCAGCCCCAGCATTTT. Its protein is CASSLDNQPQHF.

This chain joins TRBV7-2 and TRBJ2-1, with unresolved D. Germline V gives CDR1 SGHTA, CDR2 FQGNSA. V gave up 0 bases and J gave up 1 base, with 7 bases separating them. There are 15 residues in the CDR3. CDR3 nucleotide sequence: TGTGCCAGCAGCTTAGCCAGGATATCCTACAATGAGCAGTTCTTC. This sequence encodes CASSLARISYNEQFF. The full variable domain, with the rest looked up from reference TRBV7-2 and TRBJ2-1, is GAGVSQSPSNKVTEKGKDVELRCDPISGHTALYWYRQSLGQGLEFLIYFQGNSAPDKSGLPSDRFSAERTGGSVSTLTIQRTQQEDSAVYLCASSLARISYNEQFFGPGTRLTVL.

The V gene is TRBV11-2, the J gene TRBJ2-7; 13 nucleotides align to TRBD2. Germline CDR1 and CDR2: SGHAT and FQNNGV. V trimming: 5 bases; J trimming: 4 bases; junction bases outside the gene matches: 5. The CDR3 loop spans 15 amino acids. CDR3 nucleotides: TGTGCCAGCAGCCCCCGGACTAGCGGGAGTTACGAGCAGTACTTC. This encodes CASSPRTSGSYEQYF. Full variable domain (remainder filled in from reference TRBV11-2 and TRBJ2-7): EAGVAQSPRYKIIEKRQSVAFWCNPISGHATLYWYQQILGQGPKLLIQFQNNGVVDDSQLPKDRFSAERLKGVDSTLKIQPAKLEDSAVYLCASSPRTSGSYEQYFGPGTRLTVT.

The chain carries TRBV4-1 and TRBJ2-7; TRBD2 is a possible D gene (5 bases). This CDR3 region has 15 residues. The germline V gene has CDR1 MGHRA and CDR2 YSYEKL. V dropped 1 base and J dropped 0 bases, with 10 bases sitting between them. CDR3 region: CASSQGGLNSYEQYF. The CDR3 DNA is TGCGCCAGCAGCCAAGGTGGACTTAACTCCTACGAGCAGTACTTC.

This clone appeared once. J is TRBJ2-2 and V is TRBV4-2; tentatively, D is TRBD2 (7 bases). Germline loops: CDR1 LGHNA, CDR2 YNFKEQ. The CDR3 has 17 amino acids. V lost 3 bases and J 4 bases, leaving 18 bases between the germline ends. CDR3 coding DNA: TGTGCCAGCAGCCATGAGGGGGGCGGGAGTCCCACCGGGGAGCTGTTTTTT. Translated, it gives CASSHEGGGSPTGELFF.

The DNA for the CDR3 is TGTGCCAGCTACCTAGTTCCCCCGGGACGCCCCTCGGAAGGTCAGCCCCAGCATTTT. It encodes CASYLVPPGRPSEGQPQHF. The rearrangement joins TRBV6-4 to TRBJ1-5, with D perhaps TRBD1 (5 bases). V lost 8 bases to trimming and J lost 6 bases, with 32 bases between them. Germline CDR1 and CDR2: MRHNA and SNTAGT. There are 19 residues in the CDR3.

The chain has TRBV28 and TRBJ2-1, with 7 bases lining up with TRBD2. The CDR3 is 12 amino acids. With V trimmed by 5 bases and J by 7 bases, 2 bases remained unmatched. Germline CDR1 MDHEN, CDR2 SYDVKM. CDR3 sequence: CASSGGGNEQFF. As DNA, the CDR3 is TGTGCCAGCAGTGGGGGGGGGAATGAGCAGTTCTTC.

The chain uses TRBV7-2 and TRBJ1-3; tentative D call: TRBD1 (5 bases). Germline CDR1 SGHTA, CDR2 FQGNSA. The CDR3 spans 15 residues. The ends were cut back, 5 bases at V and 0 bases at J, with 11 bases in the middle. Here the CDR3 reads CASSLDSNSGNTIYF. The CDR3 DNA reads as TGTGCCAGCAGCCTCGACAGTAACTCTGGAAACACCATATATTTT.

This clone came up a few times. This chain joins TRBV9 and TRBJ2-1; TRBD1 or TRBD2 may be the D gene (5 bases each). This CDR3 spans 11 amino acids. The germline V gene has CDR1 SGDLS and CDR2 YYNGEE. V gave up 5 bases and J gave up 10 bases, with 10 bases separating them. CDR3 amino acids: CASSSGGEQFF. The DNA for the CDR3 is TGTGCCAGCAGTAGTGGGGGAGAGCAGTTCTTC.

The chain couples TRBV7-3 to TRBJ2-7, with TRBD1 matching over 10 bases. The CDR3 is made up of 13 amino acids. The junction had 8 bases not matched to a gene; V was cut back by 6 bases and J by 9 bases. CDR1 is SGHTA and CDR2 is FQGTGA in the germline V gene. In nucleotides, the CDR3 is TGTGCCAGCAGTTTGGGGACAGGGGATGTGCAGTACTTC. This codes for CASSLGTGDVQYF.

A note on this clone: At one end the junction does not follow the germline gene, possibly because of a read error. The V call is TRBV7-9, the J call TRBJ1-5; D not resolved. CDR3 length equals 14 residues. Germline V lookup: CDR1 SEHNR, CDR2 FQNEAQ (reference sequence). For the CDR3, the DNA is TGTGCCAGCAGCTTGGGATCCCCCACGGTCCCCCTCGATTTT. It translates to CASSLGSPTVPLDF.

V and J are TRBV2 and TRBJ2-7; unclear D gene. Germline CDR1 is SNHLY and CDR2 is FYNNEI. V was cut by 7 bases and J by 6 bases, with 19 bases left in between. The CDR3 has 14 amino acids. The DNA of the CDR3 is TGTGCCAGCAACGTTCAGGTGTCAAGGGCCGAGCAGTACTTC. It yields the protein CASNVQVSRAEQYF.

The V and J genes are TRBV14 and TRBJ1-1; tentative D call: TRBD1 (6 bases). The CDR3 is 14 residues long. Trimming took off 1 base at V and 3 bases at J, with 9 bases between the two ends. CDR1 and CDR2 from the germline V gene are SGHDN and FVKESK. This CDR3 is CASSQGQGYTEAFF. The CDR3 DNA is TGTGCCAGCAGCCAAGGTCAGGGGTACACTGAAGCTTTCTTT.

This clone was picked up a small number of times. V gene TRBV4-1 combines with J gene TRBJ2-1, with D tentatively TRBD1 (6 bases). Trimming took 1 base from V and 0 from J, leaving 13 bases between them. Germline assignment: CDR1 MGHRA and CDR2 YSYEKL. CDR3 length equals 17 residues. The CDR3 loop is CASSQGTEFISYNEQFF. Here the CDR3 DNA reads TGCGCCAGCAGCCAAGGGACAGAGTTTATCTCCTACAATGAGCAGTTCTTC.

The chain carries TRBV30 and TRBJ2-1; TRBD2 might be the D (7 bases). In germline, CDR1 is GTSNPN, CDR2 SVGIG (reference sequence). The CDR3 spans 14 residues. V was cut by 3 bases and J by 5 bases, with 14 bases left in between. Here the CDR3 reads CAWRRGAGHNEQFF. DNA for the CDR3: TGTGCCTGGAGACGGGGGGCGGGTCACAATGAGCAGTTCTTC.

The chain carries TRBV5-1 and TRBJ1-1; a weak D match, TRBD1 (6 bases). V lost 1 base and J 0 bases, leaving 10 bases between the germline ends. This CDR3 is 15 amino acids long. Germline lookup yields CDR1 SGHRS and CDR2 YFSETQ. CDR3 nucleotide sequence: TGCGCCAGCAGCTTGAATGCAGGGGTGAACACTGAAGCTTTCTTT. Protein: CASSLNAGVNTEAFF.

This chain links TRBV5-8 with TRBJ2-1; 8 bases map to TRBD1. The CDR3 extends over 16 amino acids. After removal of 4 bases from V and 6 bases from J, the junction contained 12 bases not matched to a gene. CDR1 and CDR2 from the germline V gene are SGHTS and YDEGEE. Written as DNA, the CDR3 is TGTGCCAGCAGCGTAGATACGGGACAGGTATCCAATGAGCAGTTCTTC. It encodes CASSVDTGQVSNEQFF.

The gene calls are TRBV13 and TRBJ2-3; 13 nucleotides line up with TRBD2. This CDR3 is 18 amino acids long. Germline assignment: CDR1 PRHDT and CDR2 FYEKMQ (reference sequence). The trim removed 1 base at V and 2 bases at J, leaving 6 bases unmatched. CDR3 amino acids: CASSLERGTSGDTDTQYF. DNA of the CDR3: TGTGCCAGCAGCTTAGAGCGCGGGACTAGCGGGGACACAGATACGCAGTATTTT. Drawing the rest from reference TRBV13 and TRBJ2-3, the complete variable domain is AAGVIQSPRHLIKEKRETATLKCYPIPRHDTVYWYQQGPGQDPQFLISFYEKMQSDKGSIPDRFSAQQFSDYHSELNMSSLELGDSALYFCASSLERGTSGDTDTQYFGPGTRLTVL.